The 26 T cell receptor beta chains below were found in one sample sequenced in a study of identical twins. TCRdb ran MiXCR on the 5' RACE reads and lists one entry per CDR3 protein. The sample has hundreds of thousands of distinct CDR3 sequences, about 20% seen once. These sequences were also reported in another study, on T cells expressing NK-cell markers.

Material for sequencing was PBMCs. All receptors come from a woman aged 18 to 35 in good health.

The chain links TRBV3-1 to TRBJ2-2; a weak D match, TRBD2 (5 bases). Looked up from germline, CDR1 is LGHDT and CDR2 is YNNKEL (reference sequence). V was trimmed by 10 bases and J by 4 bases, leaving 10 bases between them. The CDR3 consists of 12 residues. The CDR3 protein is CATRGLTGELFF. Written as DNA, the CDR3 is TGTGCCACCCGGGGTCTCACCGGGGAGCTGTTTTTT.

There are a few counts of this clonotype. V usage is TRBV15 and J usage is TRBJ2-3, with a weak D call TRBD2 (7 bases). The CDR3 extends over 16 amino acids. From germline, CDR1 is LNHNV and CDR2 YYDKDF (reference sequence). V lost 3 bases, J lost 5 bases, and 18 bases lay in between. CDR3 in amino acids: CATSSLAGGAVDTQYF. The CDR3 nucleotides are TGTGCCACCAGCAGCCTAGCTGGGGGGGCCGTAGATACGCAGTATTTT.

V and J are TRBV20-1 and TRBJ2-1, with no clear D. Trimming cost V 3 bases and J 2 bases, with 14 bases left between them. Per the germline V gene, CDR1 is DFQATT and CDR2 is SNEGSKA (reference sequence). The CDR3 is 15 residues long. CDR3: CSARVRSRPYNEQFF. CDR3 sequence (DNA): TGCAGTGCTAGGGTTCGGAGCCGCCCCTACAATGAGCAGTTCTTC.

This clonotype showed up just a few times. The chain has TRBV30 and TRBJ1-6; TRBD1 matches 11 bases. The CDR3 spans 14 residues. With 3 bases clipped from V and 7 bases from J, the junction kept 2 bases outside the gene matches. Germline V lookup: CDR1 GTSNPN, CDR2 SVGIG (reference sequence). CDR3 region: CAWRWDRGNSPLHF. The CDR3 DNA follows: TGTGCCTGGAGGTGGGACAGGGGGAATTCACCCCTCCACTTT. Looking up the rest from reference TRBV30 and TRBJ1-6 gives the full variable domain: SQTIHQWPATLVQPVGSPLSLECTVEGTSNPNLYWYRQAAGRGLQLLFYSVGIGQISSEVPQNLSASRPQDRQFILSSKKLLLSDSGFYLCAWRWDRGNSPLHFGNGTRLTVT.

CDR3 loop: CASSLGPKGQFF. CDR3 sequence (DNA): TGTGCCAGCAGCTTGGGACCAAAAGGGCAGTTCTTC. This chain uses TRBV5-6 with TRBJ2-1; no clear D gene. CDR3 size: 12 residues. Germline V lookup: CDR1 SGHDT, CDR2 YYEEEE. The germline V and J ends were trimmed by 0 bases and 12 bases, with 10 bases remaining between them.

This clonotype was seen a handful of times. This chain uses TRBV10-3 with TRBJ2-7; D unclear. Germline V gives CDR1 ENHRY, CDR2 SYGVKD. V lost 4 bases and J 1 base, leaving 8 bases between the germline ends. The CDR3 covers 13 residues. The CDR3 protein is CAISAAESYEQYF. Written as DNA, the CDR3 is TGTGCCATCAGTGCGGCGGAATCCTACGAGCAGTACTTC.

This clonotype showed up just a few times. This chain links TRBV24-1 with TRBJ2-1; TRBD2 matches 12 bases. The CDR3 is 14 amino acids. Germline V gene sequence: CDR1 KGHDR, CDR2 SFDVKD. The J segment lost 8 bases and the V segment lost 5 bases, leaving 3 bases of the junction unmatched. This CDR3 is CATSASGRVDEQFF. The DNA for the CDR3 is TGTGCCACCAGTGCTAGCGGGAGGGTTGATGAGCAGTTCTTC.

The gene calls are TRBV5-1 and TRBJ1-2, with D possibly matching TRBD1 (6 bases). CDR1 SGHRS and CDR2 YFSETQ come from the germline V gene. Trimming took 0 bases from V and 4 from J, leaving 13 bases between them. The CDR3 has 15 amino acids. CDR3 loop: CASSLAAQGSYGYTF. CDR3 in DNA: TGCGCCAGCAGCTTGGCCGCACAGGGTAGCTATGGCTACACCTTC.

This clonotype was counted once. The chain links TRBV28 to TRBJ1-2, with D tentatively TRBD1 (5 bases). Trimming pared 6 bases from V and 13 bases from J, leaving 18 bases between. The CDR3 has 12 residues. CDR1 is MDHEN and CDR2 is SYDVKM in the germline V gene. CDR3 nucleotide sequence: TGTGCCAGCAGCCCAGGGTTTAGGGGAGCCACCTTC. As protein: CASSPGFRGATF.

This clonotype was seen only a few times. It may be a read error: a sequence one base away is much more abundant. V gene TRBV14 combines with J gene TRBJ2-5; D gene unclear. This CDR3 is 12 amino acids long. V lost 0 bases to trimming and J lost 5 bases, with 4 bases between them. Per germline, CDR1 SGHDN and CDR2 FVKESK. The chain's CDR3 is CASSQDWETQYF. In DNA form, the CDR3 reads TGTGCCAGCAGCCAAGATTGGGAGACCCAGTACTTC.

In the case of this clonotype: Mismatch with germline at one junction end may stem from a read error. V gene TRBV20-1 combines with J gene TRBJ2-7, with D perhaps matching TRBD1 or TRBD2 (6 bases each). The CDR3 covers 14 residues. Germline V gives CDR1 DFQATT, CDR2 SNEGSKA (reference sequence). CDR3 loop: CSGRGGSRNYEQYF. DNA of the CDR3: TGCAGTGGTAGAGGGGGGAGTAGGAACTACGAGCAGTACTTC.

The V gene is TRBV12-3 or TRBV12-4, the J gene TRBJ2-1; weak D call: TRBD2 (6 bases). Trimming took 6 bases from V and 8 from J, leaving 11 bases between them. There are 12 residues in the CDR3. The CDR3 loop reads CASRRGLYEQFF. The DNA of the CDR3 is TGTGCCAGCAGGCGGGGCTTGTATGAGCAGTTCTTC.

The rearrangement joins TRBV5-6 to TRBJ1-6; D is unresolved. The CDR3 is 12 amino acids. From germline, CDR1 is SGHDT and CDR2 YYEEEE. The V end lost 4 bases, the J end lost 7 bases, and 6 bases lay between the germline ends. Written as DNA, the CDR3 is TGTGCCAGCAGCGCCTCAAATTCACCCCTCCACTTT. Its translation: CASSASNSPLHF.

This clonotype was picked up a small number of times. The rearrangement joins TRBV7-2 to TRBJ2-7; no reliable D call. The CDR3 totals 15 residues. Trimming pared 2 bases from V and 7 bases from J, leaving 18 bases between. Germline CDR1 and CDR2: SGHTA and FQGNSA. CDR3 nucleotides: TGTGCCAGCAGCTTATTCCTTCCTATGTCAAGTGAGCAGTACTTC. Its translation: CASSLFLPMSSEQYF.

The sample holds a few counts of this clonotype. The rearrangement links TRBV27 to TRBJ2-7; 8 nucleotides line up with TRBD1. The length of the CDR3 is 18 residues. Germline V lookup: CDR1 MNHEY, CDR2 SMNVEV (reference sequence). V shed 6 bases and J 4 bases; nucleotides not matched to a gene: 20. The CDR3 reads CASSPPKQGVLSPYEQYF. CDR3 bases: TGTGCCAGCAGCCCACCCAAACAGGGGGTTTTGAGCCCGTACGAGCAGTACTTC.

The chain employs TRBV5-1 and TRBJ2-2; TRBD2 aligns across 7 bases. This CDR3 is built from 18 residues. CDR1 is SGHRS and CDR2 is YFSETQ in the germline V gene. J gave up 4 bases and V 0 bases, and 12 bases lay outside the gene matches. CDR3 in DNA: TGCGCCAGCAGCTTGGCCGGAGGAAGCGGGGCTGGCACCGGGGAGCTGTTTTTT. Amino acid sequence: CASSLAGGSGAGTGELFF.

This chain uses TRBV7-8 with TRBJ2-7; 8 nucleotides match TRBD1. CDR1 and CDR2 from the germline V gene are SGHVS and FQNEAQ. The CDR3 is 15 amino acids. J lost 2 bases, V lost 4 bases, and 7 bases had no gene match. CDR3 sequence (DNA): TGTGCCAGCAGCTCGGAACAGGGGGATACCTACGAGCAGTACTTC. Amino acid sequence: CASSSEQGDTYEQYF.

This chain joins TRBV11-2 and TRBJ2-7; 8 nucleotides align to TRBD1. CDR1 and CDR2 from the germline V gene are SGHAT and FQNNGV. This CDR3 has 16 residues. The ends lost 0 bases at V and 6 bases at J; junction bases unmatched: 10. CDR3 coding DNA: TGTGCCAGCAGCTTAGAATGGGGGACAGGTACGGGCGAGCAGTACTTC. Amino acid sequence: CASSLEWGTGTGEQYF.

The gene calls are TRBV5-1 and TRBJ2-7; 11 bases match TRBD2. The junction had 6 bases not matched to a gene; V was cut back by 6 bases and J by 4 bases. There are 14 residues in the CDR3. Germline loops: CDR1 SGHRS, CDR2 YFSETQ. The CDR3 here is CASTKTSGEYEQYF. CDR3 in DNA: TGCGCCAGCACCAAGACTAGCGGGGAGTACGAGCAGTACTTC.

This clonotype showed up many times. This chain uses TRBV6-6 with TRBJ2-7, with 8 bases lining up with TRBD1. V dropped 6 bases and J dropped 3; count of bases not matched to a gene: 4. Per germline, CDR1 MNHNY and CDR2 SVGAGI (reference sequence). This CDR3 comprises 13 residues. The DNA for the CDR3 is TGTGCCAGCAGGGACAGGGTCGACTACGAGCAGTACTTC. This codes for CASRDRVDYEQYF.

This clonotype was found a few times. The chain joins TRBV12-3 or TRBV12-4 to TRBJ2-4; 7 nucleotides align to TRBD1. This CDR3 has 15 residues. The J segment lost 3 bases and the V segment lost 5 bases, leaving 7 bases of the junction unmatched. CDR3 DNA: TGTGCCAGCAGTCCATTGGGGGACAGCAAAAACATTCAGTACTTC. Protein sequence: CASSPLGDSKNIQYF.

The gene calls are TRBV24-1 and TRBJ2-1, with TRBD1 identical over 9 bases. CDR1 is KGHDR, CDR2 SFDVKD, per germline. The CDR3 is 15 residues long. The V and J ends lost 3 bases and 6 bases, in that order; junction bases with no gene match: 5. CDR3 sequence (DNA): TGTGCCACCAGTGATCGTGGGACAGGGATCAATGAGCAGTTCTTC. This gives the protein CATSDRGTGINEQFF.

The sample holds a few counts of this clonotype. The chain is built from TRBV20-1 and TRBJ2-1, with D hard to call. V was cut by 3 bases and J by 0 bases, with 15 bases left in between. Germline CDR1 and CDR2: DFQATT and SNEGSKA (reference sequence). This CDR3 contains 16 residues. CDR3 bases: TGCAGTGCTAGTACCCCTTTGAAGAGCTCCTACAATGAGCAGTTCTTC. Translated, it gives CSASTPLKSSYNEQFF.

The sample holds many counts of this clonotype. The chain combines TRBV2 with TRBJ2-5, with TRBD2 identical over 8 bases. The CDR3 runs 14 residues. Looked up from germline, CDR1 is SNHLY and CDR2 is FYNNEI. Trimming removed 6 bases from V and 2 bases from J; junction bases left unmatched: 5. CDR3 region: CASSATSEQETQYF. CDR3 bases: TGTGCCAGCAGCGCGACTAGCGAGCAAGAGACCCAGTACTTC.

The chain joins TRBV15 to TRBJ2-7; D gene uncertain. The CDR3 runs 16 residues. CDR1 and CDR2 from the germline V gene are LNHNV and YYDKDF (reference sequence). Trimming stripped 3 bases from V and 5 bases from J, with 20 bases between. CDR3 DNA: TGTGCCACCAGCAGGCTTGACGGTGCAGGCGGAGACGAGCAGTACTTC. Protein sequence: CATSRLDGAGGDEQYF. Full variable domain (rest looked up from reference TRBV15 and TRBJ2-7): DAMVIQNPRYQVTQFGKPVTLSCSQTLNHNVMYWYQQKSSQAPKLLFHYYDKDFNNEADTPDNFQSRRPNTSFCFLDIRSPGLGDTAMYLCATSRLDGAGGDEQYFGPGTRLTVT.

This clonotype was detected many times. CDR3 nucleotide sequence: TGTGCCAGCTCACCACAGGACGGCTATGGCTACACCTTC. Translating it yields CASSPQDGYGYTF. The chain links TRBV18 to TRBJ1-2; D gene ambiguous. This CDR3 spans 13 amino acids. V was shortened by 1 base and J by 4 bases, with 7 bases between the two germline ends. The germline V gene encodes CDR1 KGHSH and CDR2 LQKENI.